This entry describes one T cell receptor (beta chain). Its antigen is still unknown. Base quality data are lacking; no much larger clone is found one base away. This sample stems from a study of blood T cell repertoires in COVID-19 (dated by TCRdb to about 2020). In terms of the full investigation: Samples from collaborators originated in the United States, Italy and Spain and spanned both the acute and convalescent phases of COVID-19. The material from the prospective study consisted of cDNA or gDNA derived from T cells, B-cell-depleted T cells, or PBMCs. The dataset comprised deeply sampled blood TCRbeta repertoires from subjects exposed to, actively infected with, or recovered from COVID-19. The repertoires were made available in a free public database intended to serve as a resource for research on the immune response to SARS-CoV-2. The samples were drawn from two sources: the first 160 participants of the ongoing ImmuneRACE study, and fewer than 1,500 subjects contributed by 6 global collaborators. Nearly every sample came with metadata listing a de-identified subject ID, COVID-19 status, age in years and sex. Where available, HLA class I and class II types were taken from metadata supplied by the sample provider and were not determined by assay-based typing. Study-level results and caveats: The quantity of clinical and demographic metadata differed by source and by participant and was supplied without curation.

Participants in the prospective study were enrolled through a virtual design, were aged 18 to 89 years, and lived in fewer than 30 United States geographic areas. In the prospective study, participants were assigned to cohorts based on the clinical history participants reported in a screening survey and a study questionnaire. Recovered participants in ImmuneRACE Cohort 3 were defined as having two consecutive negative NP/OP PCR tests, clearance from a healthcare professional, or resolution of symptoms. In the prospective study, mobile phlebotomists collected whole blood, serum and a nasopharyngeal or oropharyngeal swab from each participant. Prospective study participants could optionally give additional blood draws and questionnaires over an approximately 2-month period. Before DNA extraction, blood samples from the prospective study were shipped at room temperature or frozen. The immunoSEQ Assay, a bias-controlled multiplex PCR, was used to amplify TCRbeta CDR3 regions from genomic DNA. The authors' pipeline ran thus. The number of nucleated cells in each sample was estimated by amplification of reference gene primers within the assay. To quantify the absolute abundance of each unique TCRbeta CDR3 rearrangement, sequence reads were collapsed and filtered. For each sample, productive Simpson clonality was calculated by taking the square root of Simpson's diversity index across productive rearrangements. This is the immuneACCESS table as TCRdb keeps it, with only in-frame sequences that have V and J called. A part of the clones is gone; compared with another copy, unresolved V genes explain less than half, and the rest is unexplained. The D gene and trimming were derived from the DNA, and the V and J assignments and clone size from that table. This sample holds fewer than 400,000 clones; 75% to 90% were observed only once. The ten largest clonotypes hold approximately 5.5% of the sample.

The CDR3, from cysteine to phenylalanine, totals 12 residues. CDR3 DNA only is kept here, 36 bases in frame from base 1. V and J lose 6 bases and 5 bases, and a span of 7 bases separates them. The germline V gene supplies CDR1 SNHLY and CDR2 FYNNEI. The source material was PBMCs or T cells enriched from blood (not recorded which). This sequence uses TRBV2 and TRBJ2-2, with the D gene uncertain. This receptor was taken from a man aged 60-69 years who had recovered from COVID-19. The sequenced DNA: TGTGCCAGCAGATTTCTTACCGGGGAGCTGTTTTTT. This sequence encodes CASRFLTGELFF.